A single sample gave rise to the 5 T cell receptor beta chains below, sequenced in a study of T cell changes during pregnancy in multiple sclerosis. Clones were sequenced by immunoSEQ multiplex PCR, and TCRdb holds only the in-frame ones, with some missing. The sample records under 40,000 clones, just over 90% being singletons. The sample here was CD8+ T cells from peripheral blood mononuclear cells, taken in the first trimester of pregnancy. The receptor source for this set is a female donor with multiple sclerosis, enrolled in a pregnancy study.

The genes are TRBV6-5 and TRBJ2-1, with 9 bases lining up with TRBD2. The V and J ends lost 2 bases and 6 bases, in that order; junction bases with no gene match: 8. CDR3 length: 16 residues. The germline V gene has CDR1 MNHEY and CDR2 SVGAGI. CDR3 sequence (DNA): TGTGCCAGCAGTTACACTGGGCTAGCGGGACCCAATGAGCAGTTCTTC. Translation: CASSYTGLAGPNEQFF.

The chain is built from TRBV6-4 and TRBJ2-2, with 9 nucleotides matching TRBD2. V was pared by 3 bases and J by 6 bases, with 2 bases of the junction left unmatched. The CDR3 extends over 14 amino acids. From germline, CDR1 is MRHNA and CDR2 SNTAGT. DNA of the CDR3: TGTGCCAGCAGTGATAGCGGGAGAGCCGGGGAGCTGTTTTTT. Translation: CASSDSGRAGELFF.

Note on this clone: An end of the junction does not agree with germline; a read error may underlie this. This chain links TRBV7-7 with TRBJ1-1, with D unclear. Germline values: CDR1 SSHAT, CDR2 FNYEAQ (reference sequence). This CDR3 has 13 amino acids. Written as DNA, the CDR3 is TGTGCTAGCAGCTTAGGGCAGAACACTGAAGCTTTCTTT. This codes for CASSLGQNTEAFF.

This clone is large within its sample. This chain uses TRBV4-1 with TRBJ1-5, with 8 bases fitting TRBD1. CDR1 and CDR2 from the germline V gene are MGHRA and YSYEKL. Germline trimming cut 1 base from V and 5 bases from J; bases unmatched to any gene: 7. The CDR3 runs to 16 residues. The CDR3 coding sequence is TGCGCCAGCAGCCAAGGCGGGACAGGTAGGGATCAGCCCCAGCATTTT. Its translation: CASSQGGTGRDQPQHF.

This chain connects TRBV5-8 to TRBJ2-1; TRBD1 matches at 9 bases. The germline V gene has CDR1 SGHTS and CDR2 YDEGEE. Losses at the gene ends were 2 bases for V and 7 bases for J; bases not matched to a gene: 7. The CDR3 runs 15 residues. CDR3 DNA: TGTGCCAGCAGCTTAGGCACAGGGGGCGGGAATGAGCAGTTCTTC. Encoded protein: CASSLGTGGGNEQFF.